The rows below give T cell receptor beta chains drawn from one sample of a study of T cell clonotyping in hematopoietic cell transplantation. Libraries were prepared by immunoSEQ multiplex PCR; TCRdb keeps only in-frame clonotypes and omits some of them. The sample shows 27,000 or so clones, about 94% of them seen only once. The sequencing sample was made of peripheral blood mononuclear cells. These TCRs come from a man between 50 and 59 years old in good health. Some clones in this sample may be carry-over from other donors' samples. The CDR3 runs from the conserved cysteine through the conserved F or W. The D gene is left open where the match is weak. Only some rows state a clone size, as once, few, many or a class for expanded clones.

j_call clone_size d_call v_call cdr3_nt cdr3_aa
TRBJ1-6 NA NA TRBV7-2 TGTGCCAGCAGCCCTACTAATTCACCCCTCCACTTT CASSPTNSPLHF
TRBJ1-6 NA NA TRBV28 TGTGCCAGCAGTTTAGGACGGTATAATTCACCCCTCCACTTT CASSLGRYNSPLHF
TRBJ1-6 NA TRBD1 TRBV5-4 TGTGCCAGCAGCCCCCGGGACAGGGGGCGGAATTCACCCCTCCACTTT CASSPRDRGRNSPLHF
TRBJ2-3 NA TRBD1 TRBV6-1 TGTGCCAGCAGTCTTGGGACAGAGAGCACAGATACGCAGTATTTT CASSLGTESTDTQYF
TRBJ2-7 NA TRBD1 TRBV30 TGTGCCTGGAGAACCGGGACAGGGGTCTACGAGCAGTACTTC CAWRTGTGVYEQYF
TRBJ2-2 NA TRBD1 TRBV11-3 TGTGCCAGCAGCATCCGGACAGGCCCGGGGGAGCTGTTTTTT CASSIRTGPGELFF
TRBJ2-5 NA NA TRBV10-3 TGTGCCAGCGGGACGTTAGAGACCCAGTACTTC CASGTLETQYF
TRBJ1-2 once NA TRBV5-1 TGCGCCAGCAGCTTGGAACAGGCCTCCGGCTACACCTTC CASSLEQASGYTF
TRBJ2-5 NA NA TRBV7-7 TGTGCCAGCAGCTTAGGCTATCAAGAGACCCAGTACTTC CASSLGYQETQYF
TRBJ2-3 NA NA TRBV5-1 TGCGCCAGCAGCTTGGGGCAGCCCACAGATACGCAGTATTTT CASSLGQPTDTQYF
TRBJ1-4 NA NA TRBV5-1 TGCGCCAGCAGCGGCGGGACGGATGAAAAACTGTTTTTT CASSGGTDEKLFF
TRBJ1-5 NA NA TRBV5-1 TGCGCCAGCAGCTTGTCTATTGATCAGCCCCAGCATTTT CASSLSIDQPQHF
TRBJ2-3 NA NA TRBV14 TGTGCCAGCAGCCACGGAGGAGGGTTGGATACGCAGTATTTT CASSHGGGLDTQYF
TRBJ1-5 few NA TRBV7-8 TGTGCCAGCAGCTTAGGACCAGGGAGGGCCCCCGGTGGTCAGCCCCAGCATTTT CASSLGPGRAPGGQPQHF
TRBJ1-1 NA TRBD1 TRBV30 TGTGCCTGGACTCTGGACAGGTCCTCGACTGAAGCTTTCTTT CAWTLDRSSTEAFF
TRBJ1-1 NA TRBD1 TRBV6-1 TGTGCCAGCAGTGAAGGGGTCAGGGGGCAGAGTGAAGCTTTCTTT CASSEGVRGQSEAFF
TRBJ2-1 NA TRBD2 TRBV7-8 TGTGCCAGCAGCATTCCAGCGGGGGCCTACAATGAGCAGTTCTTC CASSIPAGAYNEQFF
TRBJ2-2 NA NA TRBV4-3 TGCGCCAGCACCCACAACAGCGAGGTCACCGGGGAGCTGTTTTTT CASTHNSEVTGELFF
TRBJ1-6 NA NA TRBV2 TGTGCCAGCAGCGTCATAGGGGGGGTCGCAGTGGGTTCACCCCTCCACTTT CASSVIGGVAVGSPLHF
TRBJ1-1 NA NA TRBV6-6 TGTGCCAGCAGTTTCGCAGGGGCAGCTTTCTTT CASSFAGAAFF
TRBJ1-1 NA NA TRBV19 TGTGCCAGTAGTATTCGGGGGGCAGACGCTGAAGCTTTCTTT CASSIRGADAEAFF
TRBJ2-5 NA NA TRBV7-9 TGTGCCAGCAGCTTAGGGGGGGCGCATGAAGAGACCCAGTACTTC CASSLGGAHEETQYF